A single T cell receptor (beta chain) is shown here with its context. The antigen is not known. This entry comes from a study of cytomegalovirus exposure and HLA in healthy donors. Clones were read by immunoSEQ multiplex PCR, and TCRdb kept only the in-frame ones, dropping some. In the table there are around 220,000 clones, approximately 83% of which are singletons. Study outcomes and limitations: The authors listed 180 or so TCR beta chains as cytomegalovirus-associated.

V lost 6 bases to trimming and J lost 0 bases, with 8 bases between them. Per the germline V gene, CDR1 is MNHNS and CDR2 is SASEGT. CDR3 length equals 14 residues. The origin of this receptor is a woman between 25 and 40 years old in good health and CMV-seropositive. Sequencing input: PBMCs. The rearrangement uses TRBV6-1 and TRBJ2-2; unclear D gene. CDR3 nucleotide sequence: TGTGCCAGCAGCACTGGTCCGAACACCGGGGAGCTGTTTTTT. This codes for CASSTGPNTGELFF.